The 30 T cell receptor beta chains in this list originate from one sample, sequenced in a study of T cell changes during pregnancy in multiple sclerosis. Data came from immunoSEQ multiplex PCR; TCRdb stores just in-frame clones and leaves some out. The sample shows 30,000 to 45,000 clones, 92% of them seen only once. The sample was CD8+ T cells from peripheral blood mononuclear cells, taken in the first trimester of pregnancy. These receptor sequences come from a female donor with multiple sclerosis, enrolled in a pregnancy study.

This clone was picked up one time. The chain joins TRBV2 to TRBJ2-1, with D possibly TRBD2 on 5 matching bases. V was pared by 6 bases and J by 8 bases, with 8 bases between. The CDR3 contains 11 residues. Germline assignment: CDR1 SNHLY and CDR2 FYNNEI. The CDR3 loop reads CASRHGDEQFF. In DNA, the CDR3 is TGTGCCAGCAGGCACGGGGATGAGCAGTTCTTC.

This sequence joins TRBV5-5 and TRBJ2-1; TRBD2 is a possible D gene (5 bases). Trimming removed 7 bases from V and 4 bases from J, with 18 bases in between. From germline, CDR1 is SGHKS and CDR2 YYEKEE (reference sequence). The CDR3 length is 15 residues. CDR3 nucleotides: TGTGCCAGCCACGAACTAGGATTGGTTTACAATGAGCAGTTCTTC. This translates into CASHELGLVYNEQFF.

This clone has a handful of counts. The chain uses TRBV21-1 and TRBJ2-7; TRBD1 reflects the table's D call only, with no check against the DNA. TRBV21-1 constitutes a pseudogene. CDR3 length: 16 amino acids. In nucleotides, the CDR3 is TGTGCCAGCAGCCCGAGGAACCGGGACACGGCCTACGAGCAGTACTTC. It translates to CASSPRNRDTAYEQYF.

The CDR3 bases are TGTGCCAGCAGCCGAGTAGCGGGGGGCTCCGATGAGCAGTTCTTC. Residues: CASSRVAGGSDEQFF. This sequence joins TRBV4-2 and TRBJ2-1, with 10 positions matching TRBD2. Trimming cost V 4 bases and J 8 bases; bases outside gene matches: 8. The CDR3 contains 15 residues. Germline CDR1 LGHNA, CDR2 YNFKEQ.

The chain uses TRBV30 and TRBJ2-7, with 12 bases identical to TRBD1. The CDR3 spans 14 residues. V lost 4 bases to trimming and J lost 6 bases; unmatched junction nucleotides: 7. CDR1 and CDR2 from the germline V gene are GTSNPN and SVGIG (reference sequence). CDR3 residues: CAWMWGQGAVEQYF. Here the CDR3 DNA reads TGTGCCTGGATGTGGGGACAGGGGGCGGTCGAGCAGTACTTC.

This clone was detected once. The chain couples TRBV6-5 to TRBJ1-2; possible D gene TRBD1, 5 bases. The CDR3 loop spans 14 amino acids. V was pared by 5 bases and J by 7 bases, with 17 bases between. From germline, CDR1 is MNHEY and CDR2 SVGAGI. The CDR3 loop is CASSQDSAARGYTF. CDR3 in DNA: TGTGCCAGCAGTCAAGACAGCGCAGCCCGTGGCTACACCTTC.

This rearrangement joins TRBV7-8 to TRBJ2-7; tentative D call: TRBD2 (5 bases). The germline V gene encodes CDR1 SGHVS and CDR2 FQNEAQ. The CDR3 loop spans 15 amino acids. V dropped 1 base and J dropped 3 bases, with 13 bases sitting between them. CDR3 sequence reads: CASSLVRGAIYEQYF. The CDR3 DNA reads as TGTGCCAGCAGCTTAGTCCGGGGTGCGATCTACGAGCAGTACTTC. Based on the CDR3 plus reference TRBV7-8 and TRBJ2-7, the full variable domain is GAGVSQSPRYKVAKRGQDVALRCDPISGHVSLFWYQQALGQGPEFLTYFQNEAQLDKSGLPSDRFFAERPEGSVSTLKIQRTQQEDSAVYLCASSLVRGAIYEQYFGPGTRLTVT.

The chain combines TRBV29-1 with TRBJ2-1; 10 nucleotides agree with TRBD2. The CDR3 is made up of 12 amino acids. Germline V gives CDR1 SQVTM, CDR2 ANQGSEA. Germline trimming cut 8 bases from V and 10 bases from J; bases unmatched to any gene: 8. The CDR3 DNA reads TGCAGCTTCTTAGAACTAGCGGGGGAGCAGTTCTTC. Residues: CSFLELAGEQFF.

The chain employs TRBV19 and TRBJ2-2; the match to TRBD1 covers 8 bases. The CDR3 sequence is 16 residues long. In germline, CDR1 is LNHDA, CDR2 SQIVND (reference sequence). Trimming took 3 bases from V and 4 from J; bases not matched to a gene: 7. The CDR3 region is CASSIPRQGPTGELFF. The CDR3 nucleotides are TGTGCCAGTAGTATCCCGAGACAGGGGCCCACCGGGGAGCTGTTTTTT.

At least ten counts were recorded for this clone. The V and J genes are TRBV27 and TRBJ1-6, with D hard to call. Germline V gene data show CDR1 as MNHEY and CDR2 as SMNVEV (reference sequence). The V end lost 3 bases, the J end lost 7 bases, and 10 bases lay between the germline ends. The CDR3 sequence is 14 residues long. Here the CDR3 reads CASSFGRVNSPLHF. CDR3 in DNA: TGTGCCAGCAGTTTCGGGAGGGTCAATTCACCCCTCCACTTT.

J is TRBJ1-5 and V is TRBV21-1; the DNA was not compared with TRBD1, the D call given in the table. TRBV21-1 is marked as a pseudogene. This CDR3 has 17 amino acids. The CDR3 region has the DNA TGTGCCAGCCACCGGGACAGGGGGCTCTATAGCAATCAGCCCCAGCATTTT. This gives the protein CASHRDRGLYSNQPQHF.

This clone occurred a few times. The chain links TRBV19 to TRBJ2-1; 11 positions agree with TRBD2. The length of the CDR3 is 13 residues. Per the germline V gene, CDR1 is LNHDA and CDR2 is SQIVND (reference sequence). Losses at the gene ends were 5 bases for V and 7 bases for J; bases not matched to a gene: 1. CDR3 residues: CASSLAGGNEQFF. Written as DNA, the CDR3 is TGTGCCAGTAGTTTAGCGGGGGGGAATGAGCAGTTCTTC.

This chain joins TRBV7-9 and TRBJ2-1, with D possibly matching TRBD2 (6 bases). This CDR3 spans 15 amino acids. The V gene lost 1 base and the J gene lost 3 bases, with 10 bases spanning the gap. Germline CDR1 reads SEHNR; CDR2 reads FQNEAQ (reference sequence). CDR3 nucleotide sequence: TGTGCCAGCAGCTTAGGGGCGGGAATCTACAATGAGCAGTTCTTC. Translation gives CASSLGAGIYNEQFF.

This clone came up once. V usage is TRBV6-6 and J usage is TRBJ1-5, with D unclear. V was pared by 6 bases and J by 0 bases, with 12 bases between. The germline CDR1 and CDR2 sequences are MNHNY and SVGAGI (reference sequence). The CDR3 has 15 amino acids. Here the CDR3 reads CASSYSPNSNQPQHF. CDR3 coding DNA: TGTGCCAGCAGCTACAGCCCCAATAGCAATCAGCCCCAGCATTTT.

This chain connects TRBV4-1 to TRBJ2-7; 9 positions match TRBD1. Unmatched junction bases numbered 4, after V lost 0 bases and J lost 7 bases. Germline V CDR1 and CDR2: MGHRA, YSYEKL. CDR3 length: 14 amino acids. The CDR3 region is CASSQEQGAPEQYF. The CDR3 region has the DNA TGCGCCAGCAGCCAAGAACAGGGGGCGCCTGAGCAGTACTTC.

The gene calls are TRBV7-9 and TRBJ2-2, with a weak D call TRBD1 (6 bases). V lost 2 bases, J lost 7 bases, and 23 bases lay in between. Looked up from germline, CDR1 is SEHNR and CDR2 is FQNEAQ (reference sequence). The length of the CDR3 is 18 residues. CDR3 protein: CASSLPDGQSVRGGELFF. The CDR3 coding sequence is TGTGCCAGCAGCTTACCGGACGGGCAGTCCGTCAGGGGCGGGGAGCTGTTTTTT. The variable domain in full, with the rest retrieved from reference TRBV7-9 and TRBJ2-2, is DTGVSQNPRHKITKRGQNVTFRCDPISEHNRLYWYRQTLGQGPEFLTYFQNEAQLEKSRLLSDRFSAERPKGSFSTLEIQRTEQGDSAMYLCASSLPDGQSVRGGELFFGEGSRLTVL.

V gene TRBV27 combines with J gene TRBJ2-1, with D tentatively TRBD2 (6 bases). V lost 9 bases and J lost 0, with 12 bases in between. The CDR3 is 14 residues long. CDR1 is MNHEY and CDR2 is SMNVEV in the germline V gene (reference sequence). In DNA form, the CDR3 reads TGTGCCAGTTCCCTCGGGGGCTCCTACAATGAGCAGTTCTTC. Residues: CASSLGGSYNEQFF.

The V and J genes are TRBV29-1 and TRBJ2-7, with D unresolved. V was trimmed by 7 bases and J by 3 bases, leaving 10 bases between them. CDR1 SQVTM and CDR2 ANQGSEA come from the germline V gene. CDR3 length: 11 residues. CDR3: CSGILDYEQYF. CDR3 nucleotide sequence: TGCAGCGGTATTCTAGACTACGAGCAGTACTTC.

In DNA form, the CDR3 reads TGTGCCAGCAGTTCAGGGACAGTATTGTACGAGCAGTACTTC. It specifies CASSSGTVLYEQYF. The rearrangement uses TRBV27 and TRBJ2-7; 7 bases line up with TRBD1. The V and J ends lost 4 bases and 4 bases, in that order; junction bases with no gene match: 7. The CDR3 sequence is 14 residues long. The germline V gene has CDR1 MNHEY and CDR2 SMNVEV (reference sequence).

The CDR3 here is CSVRSGVATEAFF. The CDR3 region has the DNA TGCAGCGTCCGTTCCGGGGTAGCCACTGAAGCTTTCTTT. The chain recombines TRBV29-1 with TRBJ1-1; unclear D gene. In germline, CDR1 is SQVTM, CDR2 ANQGSEA. V was trimmed by 6 bases and J by 4 bases, leaving 15 bases between them. This CDR3 spans 13 amino acids.

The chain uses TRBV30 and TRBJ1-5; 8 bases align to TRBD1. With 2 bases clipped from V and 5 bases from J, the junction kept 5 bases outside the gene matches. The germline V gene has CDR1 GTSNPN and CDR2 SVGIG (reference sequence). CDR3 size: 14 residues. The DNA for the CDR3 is TGTGCCTGGAGTCCGTCGACAGGGGATCAGCCCCAGCATTTT. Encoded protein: CAWSPSTGDQPQHF.

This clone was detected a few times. CDR3 sequence (DNA): TGTGCCAGCAGGGGTACAGGGGCTTCACCCCTCCACTTT. This codes for CASRGTGASPLHF. The genes are TRBV9 and TRBJ1-6; 7 bases match TRBD1. V shed 5 bases and J 9 bases; nucleotides not matched to a gene: 5. Germline loops: CDR1 SGDLS, CDR2 YYNGEE. The CDR3 length is 13 residues.

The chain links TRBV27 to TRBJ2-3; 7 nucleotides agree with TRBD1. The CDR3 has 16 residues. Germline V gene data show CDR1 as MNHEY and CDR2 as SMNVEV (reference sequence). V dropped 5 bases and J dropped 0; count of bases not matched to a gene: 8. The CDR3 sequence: CASSARQGVSTDTQYF. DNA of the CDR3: TGTGCCAGCAGTGCCAGACAGGGTGTGAGCACAGATACGCAGTATTTT.

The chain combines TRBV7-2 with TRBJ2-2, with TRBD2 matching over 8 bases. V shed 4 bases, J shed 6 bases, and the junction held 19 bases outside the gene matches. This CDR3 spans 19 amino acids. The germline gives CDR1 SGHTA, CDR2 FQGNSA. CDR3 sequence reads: CASSYHLAGSLGSPGELFF. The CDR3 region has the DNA TGTGCCAGCAGCTATCATCTAGCGGGCTCCCTGGGATCACCCGGGGAGCTGTTTTTT.

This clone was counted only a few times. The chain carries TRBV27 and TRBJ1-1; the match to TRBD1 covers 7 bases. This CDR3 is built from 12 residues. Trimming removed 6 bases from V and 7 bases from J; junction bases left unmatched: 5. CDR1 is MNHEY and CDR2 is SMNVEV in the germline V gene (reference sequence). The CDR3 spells CASRKGAFEAFF. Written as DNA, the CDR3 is TGTGCCAGCAGGAAGGGGGCTTTTGAAGCTTTCTTT.

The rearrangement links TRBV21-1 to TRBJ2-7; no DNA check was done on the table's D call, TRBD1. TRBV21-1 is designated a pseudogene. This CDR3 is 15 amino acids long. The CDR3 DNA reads TGTGCCAGCAGCACAACAAACTTGACAGGGCGTGGGCAGTACTTC. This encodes CASSTTNLTGRGQYF.

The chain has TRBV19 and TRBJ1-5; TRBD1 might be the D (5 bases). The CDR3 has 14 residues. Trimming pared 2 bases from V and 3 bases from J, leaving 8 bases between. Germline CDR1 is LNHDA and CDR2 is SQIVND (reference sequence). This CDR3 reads CASSIWGANQPQHF. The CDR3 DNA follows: TGTGCCAGTAGTATATGGGGCGCCAATCAGCCCCAGCATTTT.

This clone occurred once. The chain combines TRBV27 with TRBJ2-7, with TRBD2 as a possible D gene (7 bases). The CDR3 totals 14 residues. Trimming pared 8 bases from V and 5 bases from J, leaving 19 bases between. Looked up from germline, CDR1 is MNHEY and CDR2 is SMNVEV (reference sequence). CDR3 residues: CASRYGGTLNEQYF. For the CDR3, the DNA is TGTGCCAGCCGATACGGGGGGACATTGAACGAGCAGTACTTC.

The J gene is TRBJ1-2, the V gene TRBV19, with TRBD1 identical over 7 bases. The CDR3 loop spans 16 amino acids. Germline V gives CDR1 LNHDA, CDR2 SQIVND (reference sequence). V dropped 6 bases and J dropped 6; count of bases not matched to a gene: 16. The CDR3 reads CASSETGMGDPDGYTF. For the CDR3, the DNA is TGTGCCAGTAGCGAGACAGGGATGGGGGATCCGGATGGCTACACCTTC.

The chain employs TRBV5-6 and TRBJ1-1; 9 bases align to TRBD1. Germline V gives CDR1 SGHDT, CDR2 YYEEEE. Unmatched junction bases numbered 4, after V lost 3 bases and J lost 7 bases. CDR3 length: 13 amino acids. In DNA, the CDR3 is TGTGCCAGCAGCTATACAGGGGGCAGTGAAGCTTTCTTT. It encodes CASSYTGGSEAFF.